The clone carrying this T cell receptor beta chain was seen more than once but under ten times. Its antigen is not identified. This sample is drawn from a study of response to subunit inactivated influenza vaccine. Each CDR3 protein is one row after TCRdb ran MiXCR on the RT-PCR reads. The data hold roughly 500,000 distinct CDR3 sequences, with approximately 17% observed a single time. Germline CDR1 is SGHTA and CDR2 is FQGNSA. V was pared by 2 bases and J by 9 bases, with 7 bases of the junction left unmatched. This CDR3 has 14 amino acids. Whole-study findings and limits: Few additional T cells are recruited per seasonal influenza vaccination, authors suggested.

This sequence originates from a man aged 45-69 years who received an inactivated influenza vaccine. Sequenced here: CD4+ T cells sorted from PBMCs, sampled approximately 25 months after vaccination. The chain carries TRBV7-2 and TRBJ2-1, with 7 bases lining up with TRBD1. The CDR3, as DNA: TGTGCCAGCAGCTTACAGTGGGACAGTCCTGAGCAGTTCTTC. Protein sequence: CASSLQWDSPEQFF. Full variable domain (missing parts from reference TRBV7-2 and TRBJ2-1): GAGVSQSPSNKVTEKGKDVELRCDPISGHTALYWYRQSLGQGLEFLIYFQGNSAPDKSGLPSDRFSAERTGGSVSTLTIQRTQQEDSAVYLCASSLQWDSPEQFFGPGTRLTVL.